Shown below are 23 T cell receptor beta chains from a single sample sequenced in a study of spatial heterogeneity in lung cancer. Sample time point: sample taken at primary tumor resection. Antigens for these TCRs are unknown. Regarding the study as a whole: The study found that expanded intratumoral alpha and beta TCR counts tracked tumor mutation counts.

Each CDR3 protein is one row after TCRdb ran MiXCR on the 5' RACE reads. The sample lists about 11,000 distinct CDR3 sequences, roughly 5% occurring once. The material sequenced was lung tumor tissue, taken at surgery. These receptors came from a male donor with early-stage non-small cell lung cancer.

This clonotype has at least ten counts. Here the CDR3 DNA reads TGTGCCAGCAGCCAAGAAGAACTCCTAGGGCTGACGTACCAAGAGACCCAGTACTTC. This gives the protein CASSQEELLGLTYQETQYF. The rearrangement joins TRBV14 to TRBJ2-5; D is unclear. Deletions cut 0 bases from V and 0 bases from J, with 20 bases between. The CDR3 is made up of 19 amino acids. Germline V gene lookup returns CDR1 SGHDN and CDR2 FVKESK.

A few counts support this clonotype. The rearrangement joins TRBV29-1 to TRBJ1-5, with 8 positions matching TRBD1. Unmatched junction bases numbered 6, after V lost 7 bases and J lost 1 base. The V gene's germline CDR1 is SQVTM and CDR2 ANQGSEA. CDR3 size: 14 residues. The CDR3 loop is CSAATGGSNQPQHF. CDR3 bases: TGCAGCGCGGCAACAGGGGGGAGCAATCAGCCCCAGCATTTT.

Ten or more counts support this clonotype. This sequence joins TRBV27 and TRBJ1-5, with a weak D call TRBD1 (6 bases). Looked up from germline, CDR1 is MNHEY and CDR2 is SMNVEV (reference sequence). Between the trimmed V and J ends, which lost 6 bases and 3 bases, there was a span of 12 bases. The CDR3 contains 14 residues. The CDR3 spells CASSSGQFNQPQHF. The CDR3 DNA is TGTGCCAGCAGCTCAGGACAGTTCAATCAGCCCCAGCATTTT.

This clonotype is judged medium-sized (0.01 to 0.1%). The CDR3 protein is CASSEGSATNEKLFF. CDR3 sequence (DNA): TGCGCCAGCAGTGAAGGGAGTGCAACTAATGAAAAACTGTTTTTT. The genes are TRBV10-1 and TRBJ1-4; D not certain. CDR3 length: 15 amino acids. Germline lookup yields CDR1 WNHNN and CDR2 SYGVQD (reference sequence). V dropped 3 bases and J dropped 0 bases, with 8 bases sitting between them.

This clonotype was picked up a small number of times. The chain couples TRBV7-9 to TRBJ2-3; 10 bases match TRBD1. The germline V gene has CDR1 SEHNR and CDR2 FQNEAQ (reference sequence). This CDR3 is 14 amino acids long. Trimming cost V 5 bases and J 5 bases; bases outside gene matches: 4. CDR3 loop: CASSAGQGVDTQYF. CDR3 in DNA: TGTGCCAGCAGCGCAGGACAGGGGGTAGATACGCAGTATTTT.

This clonotype showed up many times. This sequence joins TRBV5-1 and TRBJ2-2, with a possible D match to TRBD2 (5 bases). The CDR3 spans 15 residues. Germline V gene data show CDR1 as SGHRS and CDR2 as YFSETQ. Trimming pared 4 bases from V and 5 bases from J, leaving 15 bases between. CDR3 region: CASSPRAEWTGELFF. The CDR3 DNA reads as TGCGCCAGCAGCCCGAGGGCGGAGTGGACCGGGGAGCTGTTTTTT.

Many counts were recorded for this clonotype. The chain joins TRBV6-1 to TRBJ1-6; D is perhaps TRBD1 (5 bases). Per germline, CDR1 MNHNS and CDR2 SASEGT. This CDR3 comprises 17 residues. V lost 7 bases and J 8 bases, leaving 24 bases between the germline ends. CDR3 in amino acids: CASTLIWGGRSDSPLHF. Here the CDR3 DNA reads TGTGCCAGCACCTTAATATGGGGGGGGAGAAGTGATTCACCCCTCCACTTT.

This clonotype was seen ten or more times. The chain uses TRBV29-1 and TRBJ2-7; D is perhaps TRBD1 (7 bases). V was pared by 4 bases and J by 0 bases, with 10 bases between. This CDR3 contains 13 residues. Germline V gives CDR1 SQVTM, CDR2 ANQGSEA. Here the CDR3 reads CSVAQGGSYEQYF. CDR3 nucleotides: TGCAGCGTTGCTCAGGGGGGCTCCTACGAGCAGTACTTC.

This clonotype was detected many times. The gene calls are TRBV28 and TRBJ2-3; the D is unclear. The V gene lost 4 bases and the J gene lost 7 bases, with 6 bases spanning the gap. Germline CDR1 and CDR2: MDHEN and SYDVKM. The CDR3 has 11 residues. CDR3 DNA sequence: TGTGCCAGCAGTTCCCACAATACGCAGTATTTT. Translation: CASSSHNTQYF.

At least ten counts were recorded for this clonotype. CDR3 in amino acids: CAISHLPPGQYQETQYF. The CDR3 DNA reads as TGTGCCATCAGCCACCTTCCCCCGGGACAGTATCAAGAGACCCAGTACTTC. The chain employs TRBV10-3 and TRBJ2-5; 7 nucleotides line up with TRBD1. Germline values: CDR1 ENHRY, CDR2 SYGVKD. V lost 6 bases and J lost 2; bases outside the gene matches: 15. The CDR3 runs to 17 residues.

This clonotype has at least ten counts. J is TRBJ2-2 and V is TRBV28; perhaps TRBD2 as D (6 bases). CDR1 and CDR2 from the germline V gene are MDHEN and SYDVKM. This CDR3 comprises 15 residues. Between the trimmed V and J ends, which lost 7 bases and 1 base, there was a span of 13 bases. For the CDR3, the DNA is TGTGCCAGCAACCCACGGAGGGTGAACACCGGGGAGCTGTTTTTT. Protein sequence: CASNPRRVNTGELFF.

Ten or more counts support this clonotype. This chain links TRBV19 with TRBJ2-1; 10 nucleotides agree with TRBD1. V shed 4 bases, J shed 1 base, and the junction held 7 bases outside the gene matches. CDR1 is LNHDA, CDR2 SQIVND, per germline (reference sequence). The CDR3 loop spans 17 amino acids. CDR3 region: CASSRSGTGDSYNEQFF. The CDR3 DNA reads as TGTGCCAGTAGTAGGTCCGGGACAGGGGATTCCTACAATGAGCAGTTCTTC.

This clonotype was picked up many times. V gene TRBV12-3 or TRBV12-4 combines with J gene TRBJ2-5; perhaps TRBD2 as D (5 bases). Trimming took 6 bases from V and 5 from J, leaving 16 bases between them. The length of the CDR3 is 14 residues. The CDR3 DNA reads TGTGCCAGCAGAACTAGACGGGGTCCGGAGACCCAGTACTTC. Translation: CASRTRRGPETQYF.

This clonotype was observed at least ten times. The genes are TRBV28 and TRBJ2-2; 11 nucleotides match TRBD2. CDR3 length: 17 amino acids. Trimming at V came to 6 bases and at J to 8 bases, leaving 14 bases not matched to a gene. Germline-derived CDR1 and CDR2 are MDHEN and SYDVKM. The chain's CDR3 is CASSRLRLAGRWGELFF. DNA of the CDR3: TGTGCCAGCAGCCGCCTTAGACTAGCGGGACGGTGGGGGGAGCTGTTTTTT. Full variable domain (rest looked up from reference TRBV28 and TRBJ2-2): DVKVTQSSRYLVKRTGEKVFLECVQDMDHENMFWYRQDPGLGLRLIYFSYDVKMKEKGDIPEGYSVSREKKERFSLILESASTNQTSMYLCASSRLRLAGRWGELFFGEGSRLTVL.

This clonotype was counted at least ten times. The V and J genes are TRBV7-9 and TRBJ2-3; a possible D gene is TRBD2 (6 bases). The germline CDR1 and CDR2 sequences are SEHNR and FQNEAQ (reference sequence). V was trimmed by 2 bases and J by 3 bases, leaving 9 bases between them. The CDR3 has 14 amino acids. CDR3 region: CASSLNLATDTQYF. Here the CDR3 DNA reads TGTGCCAGCAGCTTAAACCTAGCGACAGATACGCAGTATTTT.

This clonotype was detected ten times or more. V gene TRBV7-6 combines with J gene TRBJ1-6, with TRBD1 matching 10 bases. This CDR3 is 18 amino acids long. V gave up 5 bases and J gave up 5 bases; unmatched junction bases: 12. Germline V gene sequence: CDR1 SGHVS, CDR2 FNYEAQ. The CDR3 nucleotides are TGTGCCAGCAGCCCCACGGGACAGGGGAATTTTAATAATTCACCCCTCCACTTT. As protein: CASSPTGQGNFNNSPLHF. Together with reference TRBV7-6 and TRBJ1-6, the CDR3 gives the full variable domain: GAGVSQSPRYKVTKRGQDVALRCDPISGHVSLYWYRQALGQGPEFLTYFNYEAQQDKSGLPNDRFSAERPEGSISTLTIQRTEQRDSAMYRCASSPTGQGNFNNSPLHFGNGTRLTVT.

Many counts were recorded for this clonotype. The chain has TRBV11-2 and TRBJ2-1, with TRBD2 matching 14 bases. This CDR3 region has 14 residues. The V gene end was trimmed by 5 bases and the J gene end by 11 bases; junction bases not matched to a gene: 5. The germline V gene encodes CDR1 SGHAT and CDR2 FQNNGV. The CDR3 DNA reads TGTGCCAGCAGCCAAGGGACTAGCGGGAGAAAGCAGTTCTTC. It codes for CASSQGTSGRKQFF. The full variable domain, completed using reference TRBV11-2 and TRBJ2-1, is EAGVAQSPRYKIIEKRQSVAFWCNPISGHATLYWYQQILGQGPKLLIQFQNNGVVDDSQLPKDRFSAERLKGVDSTLKIQPAKLEDSAVYLCASSQGTSGRKQFFGPGTRLTVL.

This clonotype was detected only a few times. The V gene is TRBV7-9, the J gene TRBJ2-7; D possibly corresponds to TRBD1 (6 bases). Germline CDR1 SEHNR, CDR2 FQNEAQ (reference sequence). This CDR3 contains 12 residues. V lost 10 bases to trimming and J lost 0 bases, with 10 bases between them. Here the CDR3 reads CATRDNSYEQYF. CDR3 nucleotides: TGTGCCACGAGGGACAACTCCTACGAGCAGTACTTC. Full variable domain (rest looked up from reference TRBV7-9 and TRBJ2-7): DTGVSQNPRHKITKRGQNVTFRCDPISEHNRLYWYRQTLGQGPEFLTYFQNEAQLEKSRLLSDRFSAERPKGSFSTLEIQRTEQGDSAMYLCATRDNSYEQYFGPGTRLTVT.

In its sample, this clonotype was seen many times. The V call is TRBV28, the J call TRBJ1-2, with D perhaps TRBD1 (5 bases). The CDR3 covers 14 residues. CDR1 is MDHEN and CDR2 is SYDVKM in the germline V gene. V lost 2 bases, J lost 8 bases, and 15 bases lay in between. The CDR3 DNA is TGTGCCAGCAGTTTAGGGGGGAATATTGTCGGCTACACCTTC. Its protein is CASSLGGNIVGYTF.

This rearrangement joins TRBV6-1 to TRBJ2-1; D gene unclear. This CDR3 has 15 residues. V was trimmed by 2 bases and J by 4 bases, leaving 12 bases between them. Germline V gene data show CDR1 as MNHNS and CDR2 as SASEGT. The CDR3 DNA reads as TGTGCCAGCAGTGAAAGTCTCTCTCTTTACAATGAGCAGTTCTTC. This codes for CASSESLSLYNEQFF.

This clonotype was counted at least ten times. This rearrangement joins TRBV27 to TRBJ1-1; TRBD1 aligns across 7 bases. The CDR3 contains 15 residues. Per the germline V gene, CDR1 is MNHEY and CDR2 is SMNVEV (reference sequence). Trimming cost V 4 bases and J 1 base; bases outside gene matches: 6. CDR3 DNA sequence: TGTGCCAGCAGTTCTCGCCGACAGGGGAACACTGAAGCTTTCTTT. This gives the protein CASSSRRQGNTEAFF.

This clonotype was seen repeatedly, ten times or more. The chain recombines TRBV29-1 with TRBJ2-3; a weak D match, TRBD1 (5 bases). CDR1 is SQVTM and CDR2 is ANQGSEA in the germline V gene. V lost 5 bases, J lost 2 bases, and 11 bases lay in between. This CDR3 region has 13 residues. This chain's CDR3 is CSVQLTATDTQYF. The DNA for the CDR3 is TGCAGCGTTCAACTGACAGCCACAGATACGCAGTATTTT.

Ten or more counts support this clonotype. DNA for the CDR3: TGTGCCAGCAGTTTATTGACCCTGGCCTACGAGCAGTACTTC. It codes for CASSLLTLAYEQYF. The V gene is TRBV28, the J gene TRBJ2-7; D is unclear. Trimming removed 1 base at V and 2 bases at J, with 9 bases between. The germline gives CDR1 MDHEN, CDR2 SYDVKM. CDR3 length equals 14 residues. The whole variable domain, remainder taken from reference TRBV28 and TRBJ2-7, is DVKVTQSSRYLVKRTGEKVFLECVQDMDHENMFWYRQDPGLGLRLIYFSYDVKMKEKGDIPEGYSVSREKKERFSLILESASTNQTSMYLCASSLLTLAYEQYFGPGTRLTVT.